Listed here are 5 T cell receptor beta chains from one sample, sequenced in a study of neurological immune-mediated disorders. TCRdb passed the 5' RACE reads through MiXCR, listing each CDR3 protein once. The sample yields 55,000 to 70,000 distinct CDR3 sequences, around 3% seen once. Sequenced material: PBMCs. These TCRs come from a woman aged 45-65 years with multiple sclerosis.

This clonotype was recorded at least ten times. The rearrangement links TRBV3-1 to TRBJ2-5, with TRBD2 matching over 11 bases. This CDR3 has 15 residues. After removal of 3 bases from V and 7 bases from J, the junction contained 7 bases not matched to a gene. Germline CDR1 reads LGHDT; CDR2 reads YNNKEL (reference sequence). The CDR3 loop reads CASSQATSGVGTQYF. The CDR3 nucleotides are TGTGCCAGCAGCCAGGCGACTAGCGGGGTGGGGACCCAGTACTTC.

Many counts were recorded for this clonotype. The chain links TRBV27 to TRBJ2-5; 8 nucleotides line up with TRBD2. The CDR3 loop spans 15 amino acids. Germline V gene lookup returns CDR1 MNHEY and CDR2 SMNVEV (reference sequence). The junction had 6 bases not matched to a gene; V was cut back by 4 bases and J by 2 bases. CDR3 nucleotides: TGTGCCAGCAGTTCCCTAGCGGGCCGTCAAGAGACCCAGTACTTC. Its translation: CASSSLAGRQETQYF.

At least ten counts were recorded for this clonotype. The gene calls are TRBV25-1 and TRBJ2-3; 11 bases agree with TRBD2. This CDR3 region has 15 residues. The ends lost 3 bases at V and 5 bases at J; junction bases unmatched: 4. CDR1 is MGHDK and CDR2 is SYGVNS in the germline V gene. The CDR3 sequence: CASSDSGGAGDTQYF. The CDR3 bases are TGTGCCAGCAGTGATAGCGGGGGGGCCGGAGATACGCAGTATTTT.

This clonotype was seen repeatedly, ten times or more. The chain joins TRBV12-3 or TRBV12-4 to TRBJ2-1, with D possibly TRBD2 on 6 matching bases. This CDR3 comprises 14 residues. V was shortened by 3 bases and J by 14 bases, with 20 bases between the two germline ends. The CDR3 region has the DNA TGTGCCAGCAGTTTCCCGGGAGAAGGGGCAAAGGAGTTCTTC. It specifies CASSFPGEGAKEFF.

Ten or more counts support this clonotype. The rearrangement joins TRBV7-9 to TRBJ2-5, with a weak D call TRBD2 (7 bases). CDR1 is SEHNR, CDR2 FQNEAQ, per germline (reference sequence). The CDR3 consists of 15 residues. Trimming removed 3 bases from V and 2 bases from J, with 13 bases in between. CDR3 DNA sequence: TGTGCCAGCAGCTTTGGGGGGGGCCCACAAGAGACCCAGTACTTC. Translating it yields CASSFGGGPQETQYF.